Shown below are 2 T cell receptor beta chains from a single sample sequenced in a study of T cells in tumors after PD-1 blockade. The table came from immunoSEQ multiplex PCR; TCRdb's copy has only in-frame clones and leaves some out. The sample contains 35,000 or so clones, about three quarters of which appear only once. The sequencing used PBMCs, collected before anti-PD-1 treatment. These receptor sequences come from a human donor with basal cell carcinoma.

Here the CDR3 DNA reads TGTGCCACCTCCCGGGGCACCGGGGAGCTGTTTTTT. Translated: CATSRGTGELFF. The chain links TRBV24-1 to TRBJ2-2; D may be TRBD2 (5 bases). CDR1 is KGHDR, CDR2 SFDVKD, per germline. This CDR3 is built from 12 residues. V lost 9 bases and J 4 bases, leaving 8 bases between the germline ends.

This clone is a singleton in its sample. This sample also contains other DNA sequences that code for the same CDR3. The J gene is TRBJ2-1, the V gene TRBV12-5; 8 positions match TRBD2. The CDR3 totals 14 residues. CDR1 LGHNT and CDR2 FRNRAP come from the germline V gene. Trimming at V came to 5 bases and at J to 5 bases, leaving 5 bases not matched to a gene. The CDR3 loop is CASGRAGGDNEQFF. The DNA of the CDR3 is TGTGCTAGTGGTCGGGCGGGGGGAGACAATGAGCAGTTCTTC.